The 13 T cell receptor beta chains listed next were all sequenced from one sample in a study of OX40 agonist ivuxolimab in advanced cancers. The repertoire was sequenced with immunoSEQ multiplex PCR; TCRdb's copy has only in-frame clones and lacks some. The table has about 73,000 clones, approximately 92% seen once. Source: CD4+ or CD8+ T cells sorted from blood, taken in a trial of the OX40 agonist ivuxolimab. Receptor source: an adult with an advanced solid tumor such as melanoma, head and neck, liver or kidney cancer.

The chain employs TRBV7-9 and TRBJ2-5; 15 nucleotides match TRBD2. Germline CDR1 is SEHNR and CDR2 is FQNEAQ (reference sequence). This CDR3 contains 17 residues. Losses at the gene ends were 3 bases for V and 3 bases for J; bases not matched to a gene: 5. CDR3 DNA: TGTGCCAGCAGCTTGGGACTAGCGGGAGGATCCAAAGAGACCCAGTACTTC. Amino acid sequence: CASSLGLAGGSKETQYF.

This rearrangement joins TRBV5-1 to TRBJ1-2; D is unclear. Germline CDR1 is SGHRS and CDR2 is YFSETQ. This CDR3 is built from 14 residues. Trimming left V 5 bases short and J 0 bases short, with 11 bases between. The CDR3 is CASRDGVANYGYTF. CDR3 nucleotide sequence: TGCGCCAGCAGGGACGGTGTAGCTAACTATGGCTACACCTTC.

This clone was counted between two and nine times. The chain links TRBV7-3 to TRBJ1-1, with D perhaps matching TRBD1 (6 bases). Trimming took 5 bases from V and 4 from J, leaving 11 bases between them. CDR1 is SGHTA and CDR2 is FQGTGA in the germline V gene. CDR3 length equals 13 residues. The CDR3 is CASSEEGGTEAFF. The CDR3 nucleotides are TGTGCCAGCAGCGAAGAAGGGGGCACTGAAGCTTTCTTT.

The rearrangement joins TRBV2 to TRBJ1-6; D gene ambiguous. V lost 6 bases and J lost 6, with 15 bases in between. Germline loops: CDR1 SNHLY, CDR2 FYNNEI. CDR3 length: 15 amino acids. In DNA, the CDR3 is TGTGCCAGCAGCTGGGCCCCGGGTGGTAATTCACCCCTCCACTTT. Protein: CASSWAPGGNSPLHF.

This clone was seen just once. CDR3 nucleotide sequence: TGCGCCAGCAGTCCAGGGAGGGAGGTGGAAAAACTGTTTTTT. Translation gives CASSPGREVEKLFF. The chain uses TRBV10-2 and TRBJ1-4; D may be TRBD1 (5 bases). The germline gives CDR1 WSHSY, CDR2 SAAADI. CDR3 length: 14 residues. V was clipped by 5 bases and J by 8 bases, with 15 bases between them.

The genes are TRBV7-2 and TRBJ2-4; no clear D gene. Germline values: CDR1 SGHTA, CDR2 FQGNSA. CDR3 length: 12 amino acids. V lost 5 bases and J 8 bases, leaving 10 bases between the germline ends. The DNA of the CDR3 is TGTGCCAGCAGCCTCGAAGCCCACATTCAGTACTTC. Translated, it gives CASSLEAHIQYF. The variable domain in full, completed from reference TRBV7-2 and TRBJ2-4, reads GAGVSQSPSNKVTEKGKDVELRCDPISGHTALYWYRQSLGQGLEFLIYFQGNSAPDKSGLPSDRFSAERTGGSVSTLTIQRTQQEDSAVYLCASSLEAHIQYFGAGTRLSVL.

This rearrangement joins TRBV2 to TRBJ2-7, with D perhaps TRBD1 (6 bases). V was trimmed by 7 bases and J by 7 bases, leaving 26 bases between them. This CDR3 has 16 amino acids. CDR1 is SNHLY and CDR2 is FYNNEI in the germline V gene. The CDR3 loop is CASTPPDRLDIGEQYF. As DNA, the CDR3 is TGTGCCAGCACCCCCCCCGACAGGCTCGATATCGGTGAGCAGTACTTC.

The chain links TRBV5-4 to TRBJ1-2; tentative D call: TRBD1 (5 bases). CDR1 is SGHNT, CDR2 YYREEE, per germline (reference sequence). The CDR3 is made up of 16 amino acids. Deletions cut 6 bases from V and 6 bases from J, with 24 bases between. Here the CDR3 DNA reads TGTGCCAGCAACCTGGCGGGGGTTGTAGGGCAGGATGGCTACACCTTC. Amino acid sequence: CASNLAGVVGQDGYTF.

Here the CDR3 DNA reads TGCGCCAGCAGCCAAGATGATCGGGAGGGCCAATTAAACATTCAGTACTTC. Translation gives CASSQDDREGQLNIQYF. The J gene is TRBJ2-4, the V gene TRBV4-1; 8 positions agree with TRBD2. The CDR3 extends over 17 amino acids. The junction had 10 bases not matched to a gene; V was cut back by 0 bases and J by 6 bases. The germline V gene has CDR1 MGHRA and CDR2 YSYEKL.

The V gene is TRBV6-5, the J gene TRBJ2-7, with 8 positions matching TRBD1. Trimming cost V 2 bases and J 2 bases; bases outside gene matches: 5. Germline V CDR1 and CDR2: MNHEY, SVGAGI. The CDR3 spans 15 residues. CDR3 bases: TGTGCCAGCAGTTACGCGGACAGGGCCCCCTACGAGCAGTACTTC. Translating it yields CASSYADRAPYEQYF.

The J gene is TRBJ2-4, the V gene TRBV19, with 10 bases lining up with TRBD1. CDR3 size: 17 residues. V was pared by 3 bases and J by 2 bases, with 7 bases of the junction left unmatched. Germline-derived CDR1 and CDR2 are LNHDA and SQIVND (reference sequence). The CDR3 region is CASSILPGQGSKNIQYF. The CDR3 nucleotides read TGTGCCAGTAGTATCCTGCCGGGACAGGGGTCCAAAAACATTCAGTACTTC.

This chain joins TRBV25-1 and TRBJ2-5; D possibly uses TRBD1 or TRBD2 (5 bases each). The germline V gene encodes CDR1 MGHDK and CDR2 SYGVNS. CDR3 length: 14 residues. Trimming removed 5 bases from V and 7 bases from J, with 17 bases in between. The CDR3 here is CASSRDISGATQYF. DNA for the CDR3: TGTGCCAGCAGTCGGGATATCAGTGGGGCGACCCAGTACTTC. The full variable domain, its missing parts supplied by reference TRBV25-1 and TRBJ2-5, is EADIYQTPRYLVIGTGKKITLECSQTMGHDKMYWYQQDPGMELHLIHYSYGVNSTEKGDLSSESTVSRIRTEHFPLTLESARPSHTSQYLCASSRDISGATQYFGPGTRLLVL.

The chain joins TRBV7-9 to TRBJ2-6; D unclear. The ends were cut back, 4 bases at V and 0 bases at J, with 4 bases in the middle. The CDR3 sequence is 14 residues long. Germline values: CDR1 SEHNR, CDR2 FQNEAQ (reference sequence). This CDR3 is CASSSYSGANVLTF. In DNA, the CDR3 is TGTGCCAGCAGCTCCTACTCTGGGGCCAACGTCCTGACTTTC.